This TCR beta chain was profiled in a study of neurological immune-mediated disorders. CDR1 is LNHNV, CDR2 YYDKDF, per germline (reference sequence). The V and J ends lost 0 bases and 2 bases respectively, with 17 bases between them. This CDR3 contains 17 residues. TCRdb ran MiXCR on the 5' RACE reads and lists one entry per CDR3 protein. The repertoire holds around 40,000 distinct CDR3 sequences, with roughly 6.9% as singletons. Study-level results: The most TCR clonal expansion was seen in HTLV-1-associated myelopathy, whereas the least was seen in multiple sclerosis, below the level in healthy controls.

This clonotype was seen repeatedly, ten times or more. Its antigen is undetermined. The J gene is TRBJ2-7, the V gene TRBV15; D might be TRBD2 (6 bases). The source is a man between 45 and 60 years old in good health. The specimen was CD4+ T cells from blood. The CDR3 bases are TGTGCCACCAGCAGAGATCTCGTGACTAGAGTCGCCTACGAGCAGTACTTC. Translated: CATSRDLVTRVAYEQYF.